This paragraph covers one T cell receptor beta chain sequence. This sample was included in a study of blood T cell repertoires in COVID-19. Generated by immunoSEQ multiplex PCR, the TCRdb table keeps only in-frame clones and is missing some. In the table there are more than 95,000 clones, 85% of which are singletons. The V end lost 2 bases, the J end lost 6 bases, and 17 bases lay between the germline ends. The CDR3 covers 15 residues. Germline V lookup: CDR1 LGHDT, CDR2 YNNKEL (reference sequence). The clonotype originates from a man older than 75 with active or convalescent COVID-19. The chain carries TRBV3-1 (or the pseudogene TRBV3-2) and TRBJ2-7, with D maybe TRBD2 (6 bases). Sequences were obtained from peripheral blood. In DNA form, the CDR3 reads TGTGCCAGCAGCCAATTGTCCGGAGGGAGAAGCGAGCAGTACTTC. It translates to CASSQLSGGRSEQYF.